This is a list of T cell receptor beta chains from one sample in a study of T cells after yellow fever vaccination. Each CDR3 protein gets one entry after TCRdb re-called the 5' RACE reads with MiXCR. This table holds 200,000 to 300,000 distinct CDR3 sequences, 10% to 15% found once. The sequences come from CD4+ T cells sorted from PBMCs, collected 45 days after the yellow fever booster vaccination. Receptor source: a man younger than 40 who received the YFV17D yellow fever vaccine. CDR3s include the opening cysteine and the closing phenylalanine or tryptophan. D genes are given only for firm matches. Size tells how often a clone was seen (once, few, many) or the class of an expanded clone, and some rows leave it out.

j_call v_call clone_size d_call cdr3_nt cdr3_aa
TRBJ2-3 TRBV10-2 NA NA TGCGCCAGCAGGGCGGTGCACACAGATACGCAGTATTTT CASRAVHTDTQYF
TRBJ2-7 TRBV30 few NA TGTGCCTGGATATCCCCGAACGCCTACGAGCAGTACTTC CAWISPNAYEQYF
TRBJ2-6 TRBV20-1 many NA TGCAGTGCTAGATTCTCTGGGGCCAACGTCCTGACTTTC CSARFSGANVLTF
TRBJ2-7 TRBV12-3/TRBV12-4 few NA TGTGCCAGCAGTAATAGCGGATCCTACGAGCAGTACTTC CASSNSGSYEQYF
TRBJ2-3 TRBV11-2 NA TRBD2 TGTGCCAGCAGCTTAAGGACCCTAGGACTAGCCGGCACAGATACGCAGTATTTT CASSLRTLGLAGTDTQYF
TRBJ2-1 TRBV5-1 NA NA TGCGCCAGCAGCTCTACCCACAGGGAGCTTTACAATGAGCAGTTCTTC CASSSTHRELYNEQFF
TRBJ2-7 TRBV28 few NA TGTGCCAGCAGCAGGGGCTTCTACGAGCAGTACTTC CASSRGFYEQYF
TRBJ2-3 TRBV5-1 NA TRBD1 TGCGCCAGCAGCCCACTCCGACAGGGGGCAGCAGATACGCAGTATTTT CASSPLRQGAADTQYF
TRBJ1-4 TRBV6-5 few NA TGTGCCAGCAGTTACGAGGGCGAAAAACTGTTTTTT CASSYEGEKLFF
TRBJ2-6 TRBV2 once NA TGTGCCAGCAGCCGTATCTTTTTCTCTGGGGCCAACGTCCTGACTTTC CASSRIFFSGANVLTF
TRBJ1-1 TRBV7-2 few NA TGTGCCAGCAGCTTAGGTAGGGAAGGCACTGAAGCTTTCTTT CASSLGREGTEAFF
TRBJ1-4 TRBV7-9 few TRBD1 TGTGCCAGCAGCGTTGAGGGACAGCCTAATGAAAAACTGTTTTTT CASSVEGQPNEKLFF
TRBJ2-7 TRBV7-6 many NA TGTGCCAGCAGCCCCGGAACGATCAGCTACGAGCAGTACTTC CASSPGTISYEQYF
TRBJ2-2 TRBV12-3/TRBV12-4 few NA TGTGCCAGCAGTTTCGCCGGGGAGCTGTTTTTT CASSFAGELFF
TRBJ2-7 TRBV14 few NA TGTGCCAGCAGCGCGGGGAGCGTCTACGAGCAGTACTTC CASSAGSVYEQYF
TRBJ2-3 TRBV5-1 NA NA TGCGCCAGCAGCTTGGAGCGGAGGAGCACAGATACGCAGTATTTT CASSLERRSTDTQYF
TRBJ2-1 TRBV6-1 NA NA TGTGCCAGCAGCCGTACTACCGGCTCCTACAATGAGCAGTTCTTC CASSRTTGSYNEQFF
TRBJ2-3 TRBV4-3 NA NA TGCGCCAGCAGCCGAGAAGGGGGGCCCCTCCCCACAGATACGCAGTATTTT CASSREGGPLPTDTQYF
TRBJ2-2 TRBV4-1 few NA TGCGCCAGCAGCCAAGATATGGACACCGGGGAGCTGTTTTTT CASSQDMDTGELFF
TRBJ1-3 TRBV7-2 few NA TGTGCCAGCAGCTTAGGGGGGGGAAACACCATATATTTT CASSLGGGNTIYF
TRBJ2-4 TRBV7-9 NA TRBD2 TGTGCCAGCAGCTACCTTAGCGGGAGGGCCGAGGAAAACATTCAGTACTTC CASSYLSGRAEENIQYF
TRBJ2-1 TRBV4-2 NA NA TGTGCCAGCAGCCAAGATTGGTCCGCCTACAATGAGCAGTTCTTC CASSQDWSAYNEQFF
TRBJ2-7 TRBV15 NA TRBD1 TGTGCCACCAGCAGAGTTAACAGGGGCTCCTACGAGCAGTACTTC CATSRVNRGSYEQYF
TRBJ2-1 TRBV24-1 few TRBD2 TGTGCCACCAGTGGGGCTAGCGGGAGGGTGGAAAATGAGCAGTTCTTC CATSGASGRVENEQFF
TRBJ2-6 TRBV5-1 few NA TGCGCCAGCAGCTTACAGGAAGACTCTGGGGCCAACGTCCTGACTTTC CASSLQEDSGANVLTF
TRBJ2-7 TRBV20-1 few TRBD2 TGCAGTGCTAGAATCCTAGCGGGGGGCGAGCAGTACTTC CSARILAGGEQYF
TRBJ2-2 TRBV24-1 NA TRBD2 TGTGCCACCAGTGTCCTAGCGGGAGGCGCCGGGGAGCTGTTTTTT CATSVLAGGAGELFF
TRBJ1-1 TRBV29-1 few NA TGCAGCGTACGTTTGAGCGACACTGAAGCTTTCTTT CSVRLSDTEAFF
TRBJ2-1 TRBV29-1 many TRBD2 TGCAGCGTTGGGACTAGCGAATTTTTCTTC CSVGTSEFFF